Shown below are 22 T cell receptor beta chains from a single sample sequenced in a study of CD8+ T cells in alopecia areata. Treatment defined: oral pan-JAK inhibitor, 5-10 mg twice daily. Sequencing relied on a cDNA template that was reverse transcribed from extracted RNA. Sequenced by immunoSEQ multiplex PCR; TCRdb stores in-frame clones only, minus some. The repertoire holds about 190,000 clones, with around 56% as singletons. The specimen was CD4+ T cells sorted from blood, collected at week 4, from a patient treated with tofacitinib. The origin of the receptors is a human donor with alopecia areata.

This clone was seen once. V is TRBV19 and J is TRBJ2-1, with 13 bases aligning to TRBD2. The V gene's germline CDR1 is LNHDA and CDR2 SQIVND (reference sequence). The CDR3 spans 14 residues. The V gene end was trimmed by 5 bases and the J gene end by 10 bases; junction bases not matched to a gene: 5. Here the CDR3 reads CASSSGLAGREQFF. CDR3 DNA: TGTGCCAGTAGTTCGGGACTAGCGGGACGGGAGCAGTTCTTC.

The rearrangement links TRBV7-9 to TRBJ2-5; D call uncertain. The CDR3 consists of 14 residues. Germline loops: CDR1 SEHNR, CDR2 FQNEAQ (reference sequence). V gave up 3 bases and J gave up 2 bases, with 10 bases separating them. The CDR3: CASSFGGSQETQYF. In DNA form, the CDR3 reads TGTGCCAGCAGCTTTGGTGGATCTCAAGAGACCCAGTACTTC.

V gene TRBV9 combines with J gene TRBJ1-2, with 7 positions matching TRBD1. The germline CDR1 and CDR2 sequences are SGDLS and YYNGEE. With 3 bases clipped from V and 7 bases from J, the junction kept 9 bases outside the gene matches. CDR3 length: 14 residues. This chain's CDR3 is CASSAVSRQGGYTF. The CDR3 DNA is TGTGCCAGCAGCGCAGTCTCCCGACAGGGTGGCTACACCTTC.

The chain employs TRBV7-2 and TRBJ2-3; D uncertain. This CDR3 contains 14 residues. CDR1 SGHTA and CDR2 FQGNSA come from the germline V gene. The germline V and J ends were trimmed by 4 bases and 6 bases, with 14 bases remaining between them. The CDR3 coding sequence is TGTGCCAGCAGCTCACGAACTGGGCCCGATACGCAGTATTTT. This translates into CASSSRTGPDTQYF. The whole variable domain, remainder taken from reference TRBV7-2 and TRBJ2-3, is GAGVSQSPSNKVTEKGKDVELRCDPISGHTALYWYRQSLGQGLEFLIYFQGNSAPDKSGLPSDRFSAERTGGSVSTLTIQRTQQEDSAVYLCASSSRTGPDTQYFGPGTRLTVL.

CDR3 nucleotides: TGTGCCAGTAGTATCACCGGGGGACACCACGAGCAGTACTTC. Translating gives CASSITGGHHEQYF. The chain couples TRBV19 to TRBJ2-7; D tentatively fits TRBD1 or TRBD2 (6 bases each). Germline V gene lookup returns CDR1 LNHDA and CDR2 SQIVND (reference sequence). The CDR3 is 14 amino acids. The ends were cut back, 3 bases at V and 5 bases at J, with 14 bases in the middle.

The gene calls are TRBV19 and TRBJ2-7; 7 positions match TRBD2. J lost 4 bases, V lost 3 bases, and 6 bases had no gene match. Germline assignment: CDR1 LNHDA and CDR2 SQIVND (reference sequence). The CDR3 consists of 14 residues. CDR3: CASSIYAGEYEQYF. CDR3 nucleotides: TGTGCCAGTAGTATTTACGCGGGAGAGTACGAGCAGTACTTC.

The V and J genes are TRBV10-3 and TRBJ1-3, with TRBD1 as a possible D gene (6 bases). The V gene's germline CDR1 is ENHRY and CDR2 SYGVKD. This CDR3 has 16 residues. V shed 6 bases and J shed 2 bases, with 17 bases lying between them. The CDR3 DNA reads as TGTGCCATCAGCCCGCGAACAGGGAAGGCTGGAAACACCATATATTTT. This sequence encodes CAISPRTGKAGNTIYF.

In DNA form, the CDR3 reads TGCAGCGTTGAAGCCCCACAGGGGGCGCTGGCCAAAAACATTCAGTACTTC. As protein: CSVEAPQGALAKNIQYF. The chain has TRBV29-1 and TRBJ2-4, with 9 bases matching TRBD1. The CDR3 consists of 17 residues. Germline V lookup: CDR1 SQVTM, CDR2 ANQGSEA. With V trimmed by 1 base and J by 1 base, 8 bases remained unmatched.

The chain joins TRBV11-2 to TRBJ1-5; D is undetermined. Trimming shortened V by 2 bases and J by 2 bases, and 10 bases separated the two germline ends. The CDR3 is 15 residues long. CDR1 is SGHAT, CDR2 FQNNGV, per germline. CDR3 sequence: CASSLNWGGNQPQHF. The CDR3 nucleotides are TGTGCCAGCAGCTTAAACTGGGGTGGCAATCAGCCCCAGCATTTT.

The V call is TRBV5-1, the J call TRBJ2-2; the match to TRBD1 covers 10 bases. This CDR3 is built from 15 residues. V shed 4 bases and J 3 bases; nucleotides not matched to a gene: 3. Germline values: CDR1 SGHRS, CDR2 YFSETQ. The CDR3 spells CASSRGTGDTGELFF. CDR3 in DNA: TGCGCCAGCAGCCGTGGGACAGGGGACACCGGGGAGCTGTTTTTT.

Ten or more counts support this clone. The gene calls are TRBV28 and TRBJ1-2, with a weak D call TRBD1 (6 bases). V gave up 7 bases and J gave up 11 bases, with 20 bases separating them. CDR3 length: 13 amino acids. Germline lookup yields CDR1 MDHEN and CDR2 SYDVKM. The CDR3 loop reads CASTAWTAKAYTF. CDR3 DNA: TGTGCCAGCACCGCGTGGACAGCTAAAGCGTACACCTTC.

This chain uses TRBV15 with TRBJ2-1; TRBD1 might be the D (5 bases). Germline loops: CDR1 LNHNV, CDR2 YYDKDF (reference sequence). The CDR3 extends over 15 amino acids. V was shortened by 3 bases and J by 7 bases, with 16 bases between the two germline ends. As DNA, the CDR3 is TGTGCCACCAGCAGGGGATATGACAGACCAAATGAGCAGTTCTTC. This codes for CATSRGYDRPNEQFF.

The V gene is TRBV18, the J gene TRBJ2-7; 7 positions agree with TRBD1. The CDR3 length is 14 residues. CDR1 is KGHSH and CDR2 is LQKENI in the germline V gene. Germline trimming cut 3 bases from V and 4 bases from J; bases unmatched to any gene: 6. This CDR3 is CASSPPDRTYEQYF. The CDR3 nucleotides are TGTGCCAGCTCACCCCCGGACAGGACTTACGAGCAGTACTTC.

The chain has TRBV23-1 and TRBJ2-2; D unresolved. TRBV23-1 is annotated as an ORF whose role is uncertain. Trimming took off 2 bases at V and 7 bases at J, with 14 bases between the two ends. The CDR3 contains 15 residues. The CDR3 sequence: CASSQPQVPNGELFF. CDR3 DNA: TGCGCCAGCAGTCAACCCCAGGTCCCTAACGGGGAGCTGTTTTTT.

The rearrangement uses TRBV29-1 and TRBJ2-7; no definite D call. This CDR3 spans 11 amino acids. Trimming cost V 2 bases and J 5 bases, with 7 bases left between them. The germline CDR1 and CDR2 sequences are SQVTM and ANQGSEA. CDR3 sequence (DNA): TGCAGCGTTGAACGGGCGGACGAGCAGTACTTC. Protein product: CSVERADEQYF.

CDR3 nucleotides: TGCAGCGTCGGACTAGCGGTGAGCTCCTACGAGCAGTACTTC. This codes for CSVGLAVSSYEQYF. The rearrangement joins TRBV29-1 to TRBJ2-7, with TRBD2 matching over 10 bases. Per germline, CDR1 SQVTM and CDR2 ANQGSEA. Losses at the gene ends were 6 bases for V and 0 bases for J; bases not matched to a gene: 5. The CDR3 extends over 14 amino acids.

This sequence joins TRBV11-2 and TRBJ2-4; 9 nucleotides line up with TRBD1. Germline loops: CDR1 SGHAT, CDR2 FQNNGV. Unmatched junction bases numbered 8, after V lost 5 bases and J lost 6 bases. The CDR3 totals 15 residues. CDR3 sequence: CASSLGQGVGNIQYF. CDR3 in DNA: TGTGCCAGCAGCCTGGGACAGGGTGTTGGAAACATTCAGTACTTC.

The rearrangement links TRBV5-1 to TRBJ1-2, with unresolved D. CDR3 length equals 15 residues. Between the trimmed V and J ends, which lost 4 bases and 7 bases, there was a span of 20 bases. Germline lookup yields CDR1 SGHRS and CDR2 YFSETQ. The CDR3 DNA is TGCGCCAGCAGCGCGAGTGAGTGGGCTACTGGTGGCTACACCTTC. It is translated as CASSASEWATGGYTF.

The chain links TRBV30 to TRBJ1-1, with TRBD1 identical over 7 bases. CDR3 length: 13 residues. Unmatched junction bases numbered 2, after V lost 1 base and J lost 3 bases. Germline V CDR1 and CDR2: GTSNPN, SVGIG (reference sequence). DNA for the CDR3: TGTGCCTGGAGTGACAGGGGCGACACTGAAGCTTTCTTT. This translates into CAWSDRGDTEAFF.

This clone was detected once. This sequence joins TRBV10-3 and TRBJ2-7; D is unclear. V lost 8 bases to trimming and J lost 6 bases, with 11 bases between them. The CDR3 runs 11 residues. The germline gives CDR1 ENHRY, CDR2 SYGVKD. The CDR3 DNA is TGTGCCATCGGATTTTCGGCCGAGCAGTACTTC. It specifies CAIGFSAEQYF.

The J gene is TRBJ2-5, the V gene TRBV6-5, with D perhaps TRBD1 (5 bases). The V end was cut by 6 bases, the J end by 2 bases, with 13 bases between. Germline-derived CDR1 and CDR2 are MNHEY and SVGAGI. The CDR3 is 14 residues long. CDR3: CASSGNRIQETQYF. In DNA form, the CDR3 reads TGTGCCAGCAGCGGTAACAGGATTCAAGAGACCCAGTACTTC.

V usage is TRBV29-1 and J usage is TRBJ2-5; the D is unclear. V dropped 7 bases and J dropped 0 bases, with 6 bases sitting between them. This CDR3 has 11 amino acids. Per germline, CDR1 SQVTM and CDR2 ANQGSEA. The CDR3 sequence is CSAIYQETQYF. In nucleotides, the CDR3 is TGCAGCGCTATCTACCAAGAGACCCAGTACTTC.